The clone carrying this T cell receptor beta chain was counted at least ten times. Its target is not known. A read error may account for a junction end that differs from germline. This CDR3 is built from 17 residues. Germline V gene sequence: CDR1 GTSNPN, CDR2 SVGIG (reference sequence). The time point was: sample taken at primary tumor resection. Material for sequencing was whole RNA from tumor, nontumor lung or frozen PBMC, left unsorted. The data were taken from a study of spatial heterogeneity in lung cancer. Notes on the study in general: Detection of ubiquitous tumor TCRs in blood was higher at resection than follow-up.

A single record per CDR3 protein comes from TCRdb applying MiXCR to the 5' RACE reads. The table lists roughly 36,000 distinct CDR3 sequences, approximately 6.3% of them singletons. This sequence originates from a male donor with early-stage non-small cell lung cancer. The chain carries TRBV30 and TRBJ2-7; D is tentatively TRBD1 or TRBD2 (6 bases each). Sequenced material: PBMCs, taken at surgery. The CDR3 DNA reads TGTGCCGGGAGGAGTGACGGAGAAGGGGGAAGTGGCTACGAGCAGTACTTC. Amino acids: CAGRSDGEGGSGYEQYF.